This TCR beta chain was captured by sequencing in a study of T-cell reconstitution after alpha-beta-depleted transplantation in children. TCRbeta library preparation incorporated unique molecular identifiers. TCRdb reanalysed the PCR reads using MiXCR and keeps one entry per CDR3 protein. The sample includes about 830,000 distinct CDR3 sequences, around 17% of them seen just once. Germline V gene data show CDR1 as LGHDT and CDR2 as YNNKEL (reference sequence). This CDR3 has 16 residues. Germline trimming cut 4 bases from V and 5 bases from J; bases unmatched to any gene: 13. This clonotype came up a few times.

The source material was PBMCs, mostly from graft donor cells, sampled 360 days after TCRalphabeta/CD19-depleted stem cell transplant. The TCR was taken from a male patient younger than 18 who had a stem cell transplant for acute lymphoblastic leukemia, so the T cells may come from the graft donor. The chain joins TRBV3-1 to TRBJ2-5; TRBD2 agrees at 7 bases. Here the CDR3 reads CASSLGGSSGRETQYF. CDR3 DNA sequence: TGTGCCAGCAGCCTGGGCGGGAGCTCTGGAAGGGAGACCCAGTACTTC.